This T cell receptor beta chain was obtained from a study of T cell repertoires in cytomegalovirus infection (dated by TCRdb to between 2017 and 2020). Regarding the study in general: The HLA type of each donor mattered for the analysis, because public TCR beta signatures pointed to carriage of CMV infection along with the matching HLA type.

Details on this clonotype: It lacks a known antigen. Base qualities are not recorded, but no much larger clone differs from it by a single base.

V gives up 5 bases and J gives up 9 bases, and the segment between their germline ends measures 13 bases. Counted from cysteine to phenylalanine, this CDR3 has 12 amino acids. Only the CDR3 part of the read is kept: 36 bases, read in frame from the first base. The sequencer was an Illumina HiSeq 1500. Using fastp trimming at Q25 and MiXCR clonotype assembly, TCRdb reanalyzed the public sequencing data and kept in-frame beta chains. Rows with a matching CDR3 protein are joined into one entry that keeps the most common DNA and genes. The table for this sample lists about 68,000 distinct CDR3 sequences; approximately 22% of them were counted only once. Roughly 80% of the sample belongs to the ten largest clones. Here is what the overall study found, with its caveats: The ex vivo response was dominated by HLA-C-restricted CMV-specific TCR beta clonotypes, and the single most frequent clonotype in two of eight donors was supplied by these HLA-C-restricted clonotypes. In both this cohort and an independent cohort of 352 donors, the cumulative frequency of public TCR beta family members distinguished carriers of CMV infection plus the relevant HLA type.

This receptor was identified in a human donor in good health (CMV status not recorded). Some clones in this sample may be carry-over from other donors' samples. The chain employs TRBV12-3 or TRBV12-4 and TRBJ2-5; perhaps TRBD2 is the D gene, with 5 bases matching. The sequencing input was PBMCs, sequenced either directly or after in vitro stimulation (not recorded which). The CDR3 protein sequence reads: CASSPTGMAQYF. The DNA reads as follows: TGTGCCAGCAGTCCAACGGGGATGGCCCAGTACTTC.